The clone carrying this T cell receptor (beta chain) was detected only once. This sample stems from a study of cytomegalovirus exposure and HLA in healthy donors. The PCR was carried out with 60 Vbeta primers and 13 Jbeta primers. This table comes from immunoSEQ multiplex PCR, and its TCRdb copy is limited to in-frame clones, with some not included. The sample lists about 150,000 clones, roughly 70% occurring once. The receptor was isolated from a man aged 25 to 40 in good health and CMV-seronegative. The sample taken for sequencing was PBMCs.

The CDR3 sequence is CASATGADRNTQYF. The CDR3 DNA sequence: TGTGCCAGCGCGACAGGTGCCGACCGGAATACGCAGTATTTT. This chain joins TRBV5-5 and TRBJ2-3; D is possibly TRBD1 (6 bases). Trimming took 7 bases from V and 7 from J, leaving 19 bases between them. The germline CDR1 and CDR2 sequences are SGHKS and YYEKEE (reference sequence). The CDR3 length is 14 residues.